This TCR beta chain is from a study of T cells in Graves' hyperthyroidism and ophthalmopathy (dated by TCRdb to about 2019). About the investigation overall: Peripheral blood was sampled at the time of initial diagnosis, prior to any treatment. The paper reports TCR Vbeta CDR3 sequencing of 140 or so peripheral blood samples: 43 ophthalmopathy, about 75 hyperthyroidism and approximately 17 progressor patients. The study also compared thyroid tissue and blood T-cell repertoires from five or six Graves' hyperthyroidism patients. A discovery cohort of about 95 patients, about 43 with Graves' ophthalmopathy and 55 to 60 with stable Graves' hyperthyroidism, was used to find distinguishing TCR V-J signatures. After sampling, hyperthyroidism patients received methimazole starting at 30 mg daily, and ophthalmopathy patients received high-dose intravenous methylprednisolone. Whether ophthalmopathy could be predicted prospectively was tested in an independent validation cohort made up of under 20 hyperthyroidism patients plus 17 patients who later progressed to ophthalmopathy. The approximately 97 discovery patients were randomly divided into training and test sets at a 7:3 ratio.

TCR beta CDR3 regions were amplified from RNA transcripts. The TCR CDR3 was subjected to a first round of RT-PCR using the HTBI primer set and the Qiagen OneStep RT-PCR kit. The libraries were constructed in a second round of multiplex PCR and then size-selected and purified. Sequencing of the libraries was done on an Illumina HiSeq2000 using paired-end 100 bp reads. On the authors' methods: Raw data were processed with SOAPnuke, discarding reads with adapters, uncalled bases, mean Phred below 15, or no exact constant-primer or identifier match. COPE v1.2.5 was used to merge the high-quality paired reads, and each unique nucleotide sequence was defined as a clonotype. MiTCR v1.1 was used to align the clonotypes against IMGT TRBV, TRBD and TRBJ reference segments. The analysis included only V-J combinations with a frequency above 0.0001, which together covered about 99% of the repertoires. The TCS score was defined as the ratio of F50 (clonal expansion) to E x V (chaos), calculated using BLOSUM62-based TCRdist between CDR3 peptides within each V-J. Welch's t-statistics and random forest reduced 450 to 600 V-J features to 10 to 15, which were used in a naive Bayes classifier (R e1071). Through fastp at Q25 and MiXCR, TCRdb rebuilt clones from the public reads, retaining in-frame beta chains. Rows with a matching CDR3 protein are joined into one entry that keeps the most common DNA and genes. The V and J calls, along with clone size, are taken from TCRdb and not from the paper's own processing. The sample includes about 720,000 distinct CDR3 sequences, with around 17% observed a single time. The top ten clonotypes cover approximately 8.4% of the sample.

Results the study describes overall, beyond this receptor: Ophthalmopathy was separated from stable hyperthyroidism by a 13 V-J signature model, with just over 85% sensitivity and approximately 81% specificity obtained in cross-validation and 80%/75% obtained in testing. Sample size was not statistically predetermined, and blinding of investigators to group allocation was not performed. Most expanded thyroid clonotypes (frequency above 0.001) were also found in blood, which suggests that blood repertoires may mirror thyroid immune responses. In validation, the model predicted progression to ophthalmopathy with 55% to 71% sensitivity and over 72% specificity, a median of 6.5 months before onset.

CDR1 SEHNR and CDR2 FQNEAQ are derived from the germline V gene (reference sequence). V gives up 1 base and J gives up 0 bases, and the segment between their germline ends measures 15 bases. The CDR3 covers 17 residues, taking in both the cysteine and the phenylalanine. Only the CDR3 part of the read is kept: 51 bases, read in frame from the first base. A patient counted as having stable Graves' hyperthyroidism if no progression to ophthalmopathy occurred over 18 months of follow-up. Hyperthyroidism patients were aged 18 to 65 years and newly diagnosed, with disease duration of less than 2 months. Exclusion was applied to patients with uncontrolled infections, other autoimmune diseases, pregnancy or lactation. Diagnoses relied on clinical symptoms, serum thyroxine and TRAb, thyroid ultrasound and orbital computed tomography. Ficoll-Paque density gradient centrifugation was used to isolate PBMCs from around 10 ml of fresh peripheral blood. Total RNA was extracted using Trizol reagent, and RNA quality was assessed on an Agilent 2100 Bioanalyzer.

As regards this clonotype: What antigen it recognizes has not been identified. No base qualities exist here, and no much larger clone lies one base off it.

The source of this sequence is a man in his late teens or twenties with Graves' hyperthyroidism. Here the chain combines TRBV7-9 and TRBJ1-1, with the D gene not confidently named. The sequencing input was blood. Read as DNA, the sequence is TGTGCCAGCAGCTTAGTTTTCGGGGAACGGGTGAACACTGAAGCTTTCTTT. This is translated as CASSLVFGERVNTEAFF. Here the CDR3 is joined to the reference TRBV7-9 and TRBJ1-1 genes, and the full variable domain is: DTGVSQNPRHKITKRGQNVTFRCDPISEHNRLYWYRQTLGQGPEFLTYFQNEAQLEKSRLLSDRFSAERPKGSFSTLEIQRTEQGDSAMYLCASSLVFGERVNTEAFFGQGTRLTVV.